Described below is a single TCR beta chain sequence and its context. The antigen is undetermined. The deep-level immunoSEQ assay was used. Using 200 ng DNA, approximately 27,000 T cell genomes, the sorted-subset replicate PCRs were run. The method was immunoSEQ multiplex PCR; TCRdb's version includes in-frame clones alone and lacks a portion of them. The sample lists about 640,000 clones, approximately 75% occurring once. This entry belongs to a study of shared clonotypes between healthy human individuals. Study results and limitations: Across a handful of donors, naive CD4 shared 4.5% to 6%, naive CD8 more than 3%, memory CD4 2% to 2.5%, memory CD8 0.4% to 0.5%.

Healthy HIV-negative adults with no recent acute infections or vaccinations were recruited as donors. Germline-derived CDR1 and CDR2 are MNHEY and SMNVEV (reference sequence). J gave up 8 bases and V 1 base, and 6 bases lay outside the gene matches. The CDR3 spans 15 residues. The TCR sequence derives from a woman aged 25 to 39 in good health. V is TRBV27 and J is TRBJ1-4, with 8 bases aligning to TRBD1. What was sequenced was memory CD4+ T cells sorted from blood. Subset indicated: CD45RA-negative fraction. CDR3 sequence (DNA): TGTGCCAGCAGTTTATGGTCAGGGGGCCAGGAAAAACTGTTTTTT. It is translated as CASSLWSGGQEKLFF.